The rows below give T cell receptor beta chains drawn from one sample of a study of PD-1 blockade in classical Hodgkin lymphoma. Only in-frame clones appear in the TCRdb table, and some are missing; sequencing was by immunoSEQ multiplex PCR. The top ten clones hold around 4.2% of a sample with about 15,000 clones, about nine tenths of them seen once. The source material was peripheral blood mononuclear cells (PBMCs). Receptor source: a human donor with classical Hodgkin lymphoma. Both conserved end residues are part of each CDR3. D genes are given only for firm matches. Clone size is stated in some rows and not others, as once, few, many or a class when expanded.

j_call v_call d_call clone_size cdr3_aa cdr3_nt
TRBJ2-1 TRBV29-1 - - CSVEDPGVSSYNEQFF TGCAGCGTTGAAGATCCAGGAGTATCGTCCTACAATGAGCAGTTCTTC
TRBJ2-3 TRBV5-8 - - CASSPGSLWRATDTQYF TGTGCCAGCAGCCCAGGGAGTCTATGGAGAGCGACAGATACGCAGTATTTT
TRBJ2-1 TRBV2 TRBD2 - CASTRLAGDNEQFF TGTGCCAGCACCAGACTAGCGGGAGACAATGAGCAGTTCTTC
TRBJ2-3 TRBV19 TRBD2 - CASSIFSPRTSGSSNTQYF TGTGCCAGTAGTATTTTTTCTCCCAGGACTAGCGGGAGCTCGAATACGCAGTATTTT
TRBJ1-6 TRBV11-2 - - CASSLSGPPSPLHF TGTGCCAGCAGCTTATCCGGCCCCCCTTCACCCCTCCACTTT
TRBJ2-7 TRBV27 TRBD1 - CASSLFPLTGQGAPFSSYEQYF TGTGCCAGCAGTCTATTCCCTTTAACTGGACAGGGGGCTCCCTTTAGCTCCTACGAGCAGTACTTC
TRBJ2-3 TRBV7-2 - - CASSLAITDTQYF TGTGCCAGCAGCTTAGCGATAACAGATACGCAGTATTTT
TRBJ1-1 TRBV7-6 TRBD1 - CASSLEARGLGAEAFF TGTGCCAGCAGCTTAGAGGCCAGGGGGCTCGGGGCTGAAGCTTTCTTT
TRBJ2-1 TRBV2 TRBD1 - CASSSDRGHFGQFF TGTGCCAGCAGTTCGGACAGGGGGCATTTCGGGCAGTTCTTC
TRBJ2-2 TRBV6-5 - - CASSPGLGTGELFF TGTGCCAGCAGCCCAGGATTAGGCACCGGGGAGCTGTTTTTT
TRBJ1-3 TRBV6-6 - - CASSSPSEGRNTIYF TGTGCCAGCAGTTCCCCTTCGGAGGGAAGAAACACCATATATTTT
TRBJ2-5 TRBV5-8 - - CASSRSLVRETQYF TGTGCCAGCAGCCGTTCCCTGGTGCGGGAGACCCAGTACTTC
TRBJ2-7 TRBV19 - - CASSIGLRPEREQYF TGTGCCAGTAGTATAGGGTTAAGACCGGAGAGGGAGCAGTACTTC
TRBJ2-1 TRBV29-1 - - CRAWLSYNEQFF TGCAGGGCCTGGCTGTCCTACAATGAGCAGTTCTTC
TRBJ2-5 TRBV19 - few CASSITAGKQETQYF TGTGCCAGTAGTATCACGGCGGGAAAGCAAGAGACCCAGTACTTC
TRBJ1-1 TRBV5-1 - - CASSLGYTVGGATAFF TGCGCCAGCAGCTTGGGATATACAGTAGGGGGGGCAACAGCTTTCTTT
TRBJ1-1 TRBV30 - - CAWRGGAKNTEAFF TGTGCCTGGAGGGGAGGAGCGAAGAACACTGAAGCTTTCTTT
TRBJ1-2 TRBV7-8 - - CASSLLQGPNYGYTF TGTGCCAGCAGCTTACTACAGGGACCTAACTATGGCTACACCTTC
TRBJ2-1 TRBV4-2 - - CASSKGIGWDEQFF TGTGCCAGCAGCAAAGGGATAGGGTGGGATGAGCAGTTCTTC
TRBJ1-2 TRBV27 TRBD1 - CASSPRTGLGYGYTF TGTGCCAGCAGTCCGCGGACAGGGTTGGGCTATGGCTACACCTTC
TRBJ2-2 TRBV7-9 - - CASSLGGSRSGELFF TGTGCCAGCAGCTTAGGAGGGAGTAGATCCGGGGAGCTGTTTTTT
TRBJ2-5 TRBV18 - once CASSPRGVGVRETQYF TGTGCCAGCTCACCCAGGGGCGTTGGGGTCCGAGAGACCCAGTACTTC
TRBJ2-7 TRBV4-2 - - CASSQDRGGYEQYF TGTGCCAGCAGCCAAGATAGGGGAGGCTACGAGCAGTACTTC
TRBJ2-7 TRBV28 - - CAVAGDNSYEQYF TGTGCCGTAGCTGGGGACAACTCCTACGAGCAGTACTTC
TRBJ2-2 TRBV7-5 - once CARSLFAGELFF TGTGCCAGAAGCTTATTCGCAGGGGAGCTGTTTTTT
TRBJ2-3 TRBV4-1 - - CASSQDRTAASSTDTQYF TGCGCCAGCAGCCAAGATCGGACAGCGGCATCTAGCACAGATACGCAGTATTTT
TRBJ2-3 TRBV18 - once CASSPILTDTQYF TGTGCCAGCTCACCGATACTCACAGATACGCAGTATTTT
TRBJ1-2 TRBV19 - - CASSSYITNYGYTF TGTGCCAGTAGTTCGTACATCACTAACTATGGCTACACCTTC
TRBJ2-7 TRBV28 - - CASSFGNSYEQYF TGTGCCAGCAGTTTTGGTAACAGCTACGAGCAGTACTTC
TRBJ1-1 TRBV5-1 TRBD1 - CASSFPITGGRTEAFF TGCGCCAGCAGCTTCCCTATAACAGGGGGAAGGACTGAAGCTTTCTTT
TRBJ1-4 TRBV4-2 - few CASSQGSGDEKLFF TGTGCCAGCAGCCAAGGGAGCGGGGATGAAAAACTGTTTTTT
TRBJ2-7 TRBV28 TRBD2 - CASSLGLAASYEQYF TGTGCCAGCAGTTTAGGACTAGCGGCCTCCTACGAGCAGTACTTC
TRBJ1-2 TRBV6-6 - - CASRESRTGPGGYTF TGTGCCAGCAGAGAATCGAGAACAGGGCCAGGTGGCTACACCTTC
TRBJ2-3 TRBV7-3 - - CASSGSIDSRGDTQYF TGTGCCAGCAGCGGAAGTATAGATTCAAGGGGGGATACGCAGTATTTT
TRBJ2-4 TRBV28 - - CAAHGVNENIQYF TGTGCCGCCCACGGGGTAAATGAAAACATTCAGTACTTC
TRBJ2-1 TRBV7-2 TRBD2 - CASSFPGGATRNEQFF TGTGCCAGCAGCTTCCCCGGGGGGGCAACGAGGAATGAGCAGTTCTTC